The 16 T cell receptor beta chains listed next were all sequenced from one sample in a study of CD8+ T cells in alopecia areata. Treatment noted: oral pan-JAK inhibitor, 5-10 mg twice daily. Extraction and reverse transcription of RNA yielded cDNA as the sequencing template. Repertoires were generated with immunoSEQ multiplex PCR, while TCRdb's copy carries only in-frame clones and drops some. The sample has 110,000 to 150,000 clones, 85% to 90% seen once. Sequenced here: CD8+ T cells sorted from blood, sampled at week 4, from a patient treated with tofacitinib. These receptors were obtained from a human donor with alopecia areata.

The rearrangement links TRBV29-1 to TRBJ1-2; D unclear. CDR1 is SQVTM, CDR2 ANQGSEA, per germline. Deletions cut 6 bases from V and 10 bases from J, with 18 bases between. The CDR3 is 12 amino acids. The CDR3 region is CSVGPEREDYTF. The CDR3 DNA is TGCAGCGTGGGCCCGGAGAGAGAGGACTACACCTTC.

This rearrangement joins TRBV7-9 to TRBJ2-1; 8 nucleotides agree with TRBD2. The V and J ends lost 3 bases and 12 bases, in that order; junction bases with no gene match: 1. The CDR3 loop spans 11 amino acids. Germline V lookup: CDR1 SEHNR, CDR2 FQNEAQ (reference sequence). CDR3 sequence: CASSFSGAQFF. In nucleotides, the CDR3 is TGTGCCAGCAGCTTTAGCGGGGCGCAGTTCTTC.

J is TRBJ2-5 and V is TRBV29-1; a weak D match, TRBD2 (5 bases). Trimming removed 0 bases from V and 5 bases from J, with 22 bases in between. In germline, CDR1 is SQVTM, CDR2 ANQGSEA. The CDR3 extends over 17 amino acids. The CDR3 here is CSVEDSVAITGVETQYF. The CDR3, as DNA: TGCAGCGTTGAAGATTCTGTGGCCATTACCGGGGTGGAGACCCAGTACTTC.

The chain couples TRBV27 to TRBJ2-1; D possibly corresponds to TRBD1 (5 bases). Trimming stripped 5 bases from V and 4 bases from J, with 18 bases between. The CDR3 is 16 residues long. Germline V gives CDR1 MNHEY, CDR2 SMNVEV (reference sequence). The CDR3 DNA reads TGTGCCAGCAGTGAACAGGTCCCTAACCCTTACAATGAGCAGTTCTTC. The encoded protein is CASSEQVPNPYNEQFF.

J is TRBJ1-2 and V is TRBV25-1; 10 bases line up with TRBD1. The V gene's germline CDR1 is MGHDK and CDR2 SYGVNS. V shed 5 bases and J 8 bases; nucleotides not matched to a gene: 8. The CDR3 covers 14 residues. CDR3 amino acids: CASSPGTGDWGYTF. For the CDR3, the DNA is TGTGCCAGCAGTCCCGGGACAGGGGATTGGGGCTACACCTTC.

This sequence joins TRBV29-1 and TRBJ2-1, with 11 positions matching TRBD2. CDR1 is SQVTM and CDR2 is ANQGSEA in the germline V gene. CDR3 length: 14 residues. J lost 1 base, V lost 7 bases, and 3 bases had no gene match. For the CDR3, the DNA is TGCAGCGGAGGACTAGCGGGTTCCTACAATGAGCAGTTCTTC. This codes for CSGGLAGSYNEQFF.

The rearrangement links TRBV6-5 to TRBJ2-3; no firm D call. Germline V lookup: CDR1 MNHEY, CDR2 SVGAGI. CDR3 length: 15 residues. The V end was cut by 2 bases, the J end by 0 bases, with 9 bases between. CDR3 bases: TGTGCCAGCAGTTACGTTCTGGAGAGCACAGATACGCAGTATTTT. Translating gives CASSYVLESTDTQYF.

The chain links TRBV30 to TRBJ2-5; tentatively, D is TRBD1 (5 bases). V was pared by 1 base and J by 7 bases, with 7 bases between. The CDR3 is 11 residues long. The germline CDR1 and CDR2 sequences are GTSNPN and SVGIG (reference sequence). Written as DNA, the CDR3 is TGTGCCTGGAGTGATACAGGGACCCAGTACTTC. It yields the protein CAWSDTGTQYF. Full variable domain (outside the CDR3, taken from reference TRBV30 and TRBJ2-5): SQTIHQWPATLVQPVGSPLSLECTVEGTSNPNLYWYRQAAGRGLQLLFYSVGIGQISSEVPQNLSASRPQDRQFILSSKKLLLSDSGFYLCAWSDTGTQYFGPGTRLLVL.

The chain is built from TRBV27 and TRBJ2-7; 9 bases match TRBD1. CDR1 and CDR2 from the germline V gene are MNHEY and SMNVEV (reference sequence). CDR3 length equals 17 residues. After removal of 1 base from V and 3 bases from J, the junction contained 10 bases not matched to a gene. The CDR3: CASSLFLRTGANYEQYF. The CDR3 bases are TGTGCCAGCAGTTTATTCCTTCGGACAGGGGCCAACTACGAGCAGTACTTC.

This sequence joins TRBV29-1 and TRBJ2-6; D assignment may be TRBD1 or TRBD2 (5 bases each). The V gene's germline CDR1 is SQVTM and CDR2 ANQGSEA. Trimming shortened V by 7 bases and J by 2 bases, and 18 bases separated the two germline ends. This CDR3 comprises 16 residues. The chain's CDR3 is CSALEGFRAGANVLTF. The CDR3, as DNA: TGCAGCGCGCTAGAGGGGTTCAGGGCTGGGGCCAACGTCCTGACTTTC. Full variable domain (remainder filled in from reference TRBV29-1 and TRBJ2-6): SAVISQKPSRDICQRGTSLTIQCQVDSQVTMMFWYRQQPGQSLTLIATANQGSEATYESGFVIDKFPISRPNLTFSTLTVSNMSPEDSSIYLCSALEGFRAGANVLTFGAGSRLTVL.

V is TRBV13 and J is TRBJ2-1; D remains unclear. The CDR3 length is 15 residues. CDR1 PRHDT and CDR2 FYEKMQ come from the germline V gene (reference sequence). Deletions cut 7 bases from V and 0 bases from J, with 13 bases between. As DNA, the CDR3 is TGTGCCAGCACCGATAGGGTGAGCTCCTACAATGAGCAGTTCTTC. Its protein is CASTDRVSSYNEQFF.

This clone was seen once. This chain uses TRBV4-1 with TRBJ2-2; D might be TRBD1 (6 bases). V gave up 0 bases and J gave up 6 bases, with 20 bases separating them. In germline, CDR1 is MGHRA, CDR2 YSYEKL. The CDR3 has 18 amino acids. The CDR3 is CASSQEGAGLVVPGELFF. The CDR3 DNA sequence: TGCGCCAGCAGCCAAGAGGGGGCAGGGCTGGTCGTCCCCGGGGAGCTGTTTTTT.

The genes are TRBV5-6 and TRBJ2-5; 7 bases map to TRBD1. CDR3 length: 16 residues. Germline values: CDR1 SGHDT, CDR2 YYEEEE. With 3 bases clipped from V and 4 bases from J, the junction kept 12 bases outside the gene matches. The DNA for the CDR3 is TGTGCCAGCAGCTACGGACAGGCCCCGGCAGCAGAGACCCAGTACTTC. Amino acid sequence: CASSYGQAPAAETQYF.

Only a few counts were recorded for this clone. This rearrangement joins TRBV5-4 to TRBJ1-3; possibly TRBD1 for D (5 bases). This CDR3 has 15 amino acids. From germline, CDR1 is SGHNT and CDR2 YYREEE (reference sequence). V gave up 2 bases and J gave up 7 bases, with 16 bases separating them. Written as DNA, the CDR3 is TGTGCCAGCAGCTTTTCAGGAGGGGACGGTAACACCATATATTTT. Its protein is CASSFSGGDGNTIYF.

V and J are TRBV30 and TRBJ1-5; D perhaps matches TRBD1 (5 bases). Trimming stripped 5 bases from V and 4 bases from J, with 15 bases between. The CDR3 spans 14 residues. CDR1 and CDR2 from the germline V gene are GTSNPN and SVGIG (reference sequence). For the CDR3, the DNA is TGTGCCTGGTGTGACTCAGGGAGGAATCAGCCCCAGCATTTT. It translates to CAWCDSGRNQPQHF.

A word on this clone: The same CDR3 can be traced to other DNA sequences in this sample. This chain joins TRBV29-1 and TRBJ2-1, with TRBD2 matching 9 bases. With V trimmed by 4 bases and J by 3 bases, 1 base remained unmatched. The CDR3 sequence is 13 residues long. Germline V gives CDR1 SQVTM, CDR2 ANQGSEA. The CDR3 protein is CSVGLADYNEQFF. CDR3 nucleotide sequence: TGCAGCGTTGGACTAGCGGACTACAATGAGCAGTTCTTC.